These 8 T cell receptor beta chains were all obtained from the same sample, sequenced in a study of human T cells and chemical hapten exposure. As to time point: patch test 1, 2 weeks after DPC sensitization. As to treatment: therapeutic diphenylcyclopropenone sensitization with weekly scalp DPC. TCRdb re-analysed the RACE reads in MiXCR, keeping a single row per CDR3 protein. Here the sample spans around 50,000 distinct CDR3 sequences, 9.3% being singletons. Sequenced here: whole blood, sampled in connection with sensitization to the hapten diphenylcyclopropenone (DPC). Receptors originate from a woman in her fifties or sixties with alopecia areata. Some clones in this sample may be carry-over from other donors' samples.

This clonotype showed up just a few times. The V call is TRBV15, the J call TRBJ2-1; 14 bases fit TRBD2. With V trimmed by 1 base and J by 9 bases, 2 bases remained unmatched. The germline gives CDR1 LNHNV, CDR2 YYDKDF (reference sequence). The CDR3 runs to 15 residues. CDR3 DNA sequence: TGTGCCACCAGCAGAGGACTAGCGGGAGGGACTGAGCAGTTCTTC. Protein product: CATSRGLAGGTEQFF.

The rearrangement uses TRBV28 and TRBJ2-7, with D uncertain. This CDR3 region has 12 residues. Trimming cost V 7 bases and J 0 bases, with 7 bases left between them. Germline V lookup: CDR1 MDHEN, CDR2 SYDVKM. The CDR3 DNA is TGTGCCAGCACTACCAGCTCCTACGAGCAGTACTTC. This translates into CASTTSSYEQYF.

In this sample, this clonotype turned up many times. The V call is TRBV2, the J call TRBJ1-6; D gene unclear. With 1 base removed from V and 7 bases from J, the gap between germline ends came to 5 bases. Germline CDR1 and CDR2: SNHLY and FYNNEI. The CDR3 loop spans 13 amino acids. The DNA for the CDR3 is TGTGCCAGCAGTGAAGTAGCGAATTCACCCCTCCACTTT. It codes for CASSEVANSPLHF.

This clonotype has at least ten counts. The rearrangement uses TRBV20-1 and TRBJ1-1; D possibly corresponds to TRBD1 (5 bases). This CDR3 is built from 12 residues. Germline lookup yields CDR1 DFQATT and CDR2 SNEGSKA (reference sequence). The ends were cut back, 0 bases at V and 8 bases at J, with 10 bases in the middle. CDR3: CSARDSGQEAFF. The CDR3, as DNA: TGCAGTGCTAGAGATTCGGGGCAAGAAGCTTTCTTT.

The V and J genes are TRBV29-1 and TRBJ2-7, with D perhaps TRBD1 (6 bases). The CDR3 runs to 11 residues. V was trimmed by 6 bases and J by 8 bases, leaving 14 bases between them. CDR1 and CDR2 (germline): SQVTM, ANQGSEA. CDR3 sequence reads: CSVKTGFQQYF. The CDR3 bases are TGCAGCGTGAAGACAGGATTTCAGCAGTACTTC.

This clonotype was found many times. The V call is TRBV27, the J call TRBJ2-7; no definite D call. This CDR3 spans 11 amino acids. The ends were cut back, 3 bases at V and 4 bases at J, with 4 bases in the middle. CDR1 and CDR2 from the germline V gene are MNHEY and SMNVEV (reference sequence). The CDR3 DNA reads TGTGCCAGCAGTTTTTGGTACGAGCAGTACTTC. It is translated as CASSFWYEQYF.

This clonotype was recorded at least ten times. This chain joins TRBV5-1 and TRBJ1-1; a possible D gene is TRBD1 (6 bases). This CDR3 contains 14 residues. Germline V gives CDR1 SGHRS, CDR2 YFSETQ. Deletions cut 5 bases from V and 4 bases from J, with 15 bases between. CDR3 DNA: TGCGCCAGCAGAACTCGTACAGGGAGCACTGAAGCTTTCTTT. Its protein product is CASRTRTGSTEAFF.

CDR3 loop: CAWSVRGRGRTNEKLFF. DNA of the CDR3: TGTGCCTGGAGTGTACGGGGCAGGGGGCGGACTAATGAAAAACTGTTTTTT. The chain is built from TRBV30 and TRBJ1-4; 8 bases align to TRBD1. Trimming removed 0 bases from V and 2 bases from J; junction bases left unmatched: 8. The germline V gene has CDR1 GTSNPN and CDR2 SVGIG (reference sequence). This CDR3 has 17 residues. Together with reference TRBV30 and TRBJ1-4, the CDR3 gives the full variable domain: SQTIHQWPATLVQPVGSPLSLECTVEGTSNPNLYWYRQAAGRGLQLLFYSVGIGQISSEVPQNLSASRPQDRQFILSSKKLLLSDSGFYLCAWSVRGRGRTNEKLFFGSGTQLSVL.